The T cell receptor beta chain described here comes from a study of T-cell reconstitution after alpha-beta-depleted transplantation in children. Points from the study as a whole: It was newly produced T cells that mostly accounted for T-cell counts and diversity one year after transplant. Several patients had high TCRbeta diversity at day 60; it came from surviving recipient T cells and thymic progenitors. About two months after transplant, alpha-beta T cells reportedly came from several hundred expanded graft clones.

Germline V lookup: CDR1 SGHDT, CDR2 YYEEEE. The CDR3 runs to 14 residues. V lost 5 bases to trimming and J lost 10 bases, with 19 bases between them. As it was prepared, the TCRbeta library received unique molecular identifiers. Via MiXCR, TCRdb re-called the PCR reads, giving one row per CDR3 protein. The sample shows approximately 250,000 distinct CDR3 sequences, about 23% of them seen only once. Concerning this clonotype itself: Its specificity is unknown.

The rearrangement joins TRBV5-6 to TRBJ2-4; D is uncertain. Here the sequenced sample was PBMCs, taken before TCRalphabeta/CD19-depleted stem cell transplant. The sequence was obtained from a girl aged 2 to 9 with Fanconi anemia, due to receive a stem cell transplant. The CDR3 sequence is CASSPPSIAGIQYF. The CDR3 coding sequence is TGTGCCAGCAGTCCACCCTCGATAGCCGGAATTCAGTACTTC.